A single sample gave rise to the 25 T cell receptor beta chains below, sequenced in a study of lymphopenia after photon versus proton radiotherapy. The data were produced by immunoSEQ multiplex PCR, yet TCRdb's version contains in-frame clones alone and is incomplete. The table lists 25,000 to 30,000 clones, about four fifths of them singletons, with roughly a third in the top ten. The source was peripheral blood, collected from a patient treated with photon-based radiotherapy. These receptors were obtained from a man aged 45-65 years with gastric cancer.

This clone was seen a few times. The gene calls are TRBV15 and TRBJ2-5; D may be TRBD2 (6 bases). Germline assignment: CDR1 LNHNV and CDR2 YYDKDF (reference sequence). This CDR3 has 15 amino acids. V was clipped by 8 bases and J by 5 bases, with 21 bases between them. CDR3 region: CATRRAGGVHETQYF. The CDR3 region has the DNA TGTGCCACCCGCCGAGCGGGCGGGGTTCACGAGACCCAGTACTTC.

Only a few counts were recorded for this clone. The J gene is TRBJ1-6, the V gene TRBV7-2; no reliable D call. Trimming shortened V by 0 bases and J by 7 bases, and 7 bases separated the two germline ends. The CDR3 sequence is 14 residues long. Germline CDR1 and CDR2: SGHTA and FQGNSA. DNA of the CDR3: TGTGCCAGCAGCTTAGCTAGATCCAATTCACCCCTCCACTTT. Protein sequence: CASSLARSNSPLHF.

The V and J genes are TRBV19 and TRBJ2-1; 11 bases match TRBD2. Germline trimming cut 7 bases from V and 3 bases from J; bases unmatched to any gene: 2. Germline V gene lookup returns CDR1 LNHDA and CDR2 SQIVND (reference sequence). The CDR3 is made up of 14 amino acids. The CDR3 DNA is TGTGCCAGTACCGGACTAGCGGGCTACAATGAGCAGTTCTTC. It encodes CASTGLAGYNEQFF.

As to this clone: At one end the junction does not follow the germline gene, possibly because of a read error. This chain links TRBV18 with TRBJ1-1; 7 bases match TRBD1. This CDR3 contains 20 residues. The germline CDR1 and CDR2 sequences are KGHSH and LQKENI. CDR3 sequence reads: CASSPTFLWAAGGLKTEAFF. The CDR3 nucleotides read TGTGCCAGCTCACCAACTTTCTTGTGGGCGGCAGGGGGGTTGAAAACTGAAGCTTTCTTT.

The CDR3 DNA reads as TGTGCCAGCAGCTTGGGACGGGGGGACCAAGAGACCCAGTACTTC. Amino acid sequence: CASSLGRGDQETQYF. The V gene is TRBV5-4, the J gene TRBJ2-5, with 7 bases lining up with TRBD2. CDR1 and CDR2 (germline): SGHNT, YYREEE (reference sequence). The CDR3 runs to 15 residues. V lost 0 bases to trimming and J lost 0 bases; unmatched junction nucleotides: 2.

This clone has a single count. This chain uses TRBV7-9 with TRBJ1-1; D is perhaps TRBD1 (5 bases). V was pared by 5 bases and J by 1 base, with 11 bases between. This CDR3 has 14 amino acids. In germline, CDR1 is SEHNR, CDR2 FQNEAQ (reference sequence). CDR3 sequence: CASSPSGGNTEAFF. The CDR3 nucleotides are TGTGCCAGCAGCCCCTCGGGGGGGAACACTGAAGCTTTCTTT.

The chain recombines TRBV7-8 with TRBJ1-1; maybe TRBD1 (6 bases). The CDR3 covers 15 residues. CDR1 and CDR2 from the germline V gene are SGHVS and FQNEAQ. V gave up 5 bases and J gave up 2 bases, with 15 bases separating them. CDR3 sequence: CASSKIGTLNTEAFF. CDR3 coding DNA: TGTGCCAGCAGCAAAATCGGGACACTAAACACTGAAGCTTTCTTT.

V usage is TRBV2 and J usage is TRBJ1-1; no reliable D call. CDR1 and CDR2 (germline): SNHLY, FYNNEI. The CDR3 consists of 12 residues. V lost 6 bases to trimming and J lost 7 bases, with 12 bases between them. The CDR3 DNA reads as TGTGCCAGCAGGGTGGCGGGCGTTGAAGCTTTCTTT. It translates to CASRVAGVEAFF.

This clone was seen only once. The rearrangement links TRBV6-6 to TRBJ2-3, with D maybe TRBD2 (5 bases). CDR1 and CDR2 (germline): MNHNY, SVGAGI (reference sequence). CDR3 length equals 13 residues. V lost 6 bases and J lost 4, with 11 bases in between. CDR3 DNA: TGTGCCAGCAGGGACTCGTTCGCAGATACGCAGTATTTT. Translation gives CASRDSFADTQYF.

This chain connects TRBV30 to TRBJ2-1; no clear D gene. The CDR3 totals 10 residues. Germline values: CDR1 GTSNPN, CDR2 SVGIG (reference sequence). Trimming took off 6 bases at V and 8 bases at J, with 8 bases between the two ends. The CDR3 nucleotides are TGTGCCTGTTCGGGTTATGAGCAGTTCTTC. Protein: CACSGYEQFF.

The chain carries TRBV11-2 and TRBJ2-1; TRBD2 matches at 8 bases. In germline, CDR1 is SGHAT, CDR2 FQNNGV. This CDR3 comprises 16 residues. V shed 1 base, J shed 3 bases, and the junction held 5 bases outside the gene matches. The CDR3 sequence is CASSLVGGAFYNEQFF. The DNA for the CDR3 is TGTGCCAGCAGCTTAGTCGGGGGGGCGTTCTACAATGAGCAGTTCTTC.

The chain has TRBV5-1 and TRBJ2-1; unclear D gene. CDR3 length: 12 residues. The germline gives CDR1 SGHRS, CDR2 YFSETQ. V lost 0 bases and J lost 5, with 3 bases in between. The CDR3 region has the DNA TGCGCCAGCAGCTTGGGACACAATGAGCAGTTCTTC. It translates to CASSLGHNEQFF.

This clone was observed a few times. V and J are TRBV19 and TRBJ1-5; perhaps TRBD1 as D (5 bases). The germline V gene encodes CDR1 LNHDA and CDR2 SQIVND (reference sequence). This CDR3 contains 12 residues. Trimming took 3 bases from V and 7 from J, leaving 7 bases between them. The CDR3, as DNA: TGTGCCAGTAGTATGTGGGACCAGCCCCAGCATTTT. Its protein is CASSMWDQPQHF.

V and J are TRBV19 and TRBJ2-2, with D uncertain. Trimming removed 6 bases from V and 8 bases from J, with 10 bases in between. This CDR3 is 12 amino acids long. Germline V lookup: CDR1 LNHDA, CDR2 SQIVND (reference sequence). Here the CDR3 reads CASRGSGGELFF. The CDR3 nucleotides are TGTGCCAGTAGAGGATCTGGGGGGGAGCTGTTTTTT.

The chain uses TRBV19 and TRBJ2-3; the D gene is possibly TRBD2 (5 bases). Germline values: CDR1 LNHDA, CDR2 SQIVND (reference sequence). V was clipped by 1 base and J by 4 bases, with 6 bases between them. This CDR3 has 13 residues. CDR3 in amino acids: CASSIVGADTQYF. In DNA, the CDR3 is TGTGCCAGTAGTATAGTCGGGGCAGATACGCAGTATTTT.

This chain joins TRBV5-6 and TRBJ2-7; D is unclear. This CDR3 spans 15 amino acids. CDR1 SGHDT and CDR2 YYEEEE come from the germline V gene. Between the trimmed V and J ends, which lost 0 bases and 2 bases, there was a span of 12 bases. CDR3 nucleotide sequence: TGTGCCAGCAGCTTGGGTTTCCCTCCCACCTACGAGCAGTACGTC. Translating it yields CASSLGFPPTYEQYV.

The count of this clone is one. The V gene is TRBV6-1, the J gene TRBJ1-2; maybe TRBD1 (5 bases). V gave up 4 bases and J gave up 1 base, with 7 bases separating them. The length of the CDR3 is 13 residues. Germline CDR1 MNHNS, CDR2 SASEGT. CDR3 region: CASSVGVNYGYTF. CDR3 in DNA: TGTGCCAGCAGTGTGGGGGTTAACTATGGCTACACCTTC.

The gene calls are TRBV7-3 and TRBJ1-2; a possible D gene is TRBD1 (5 bases). Per the germline V gene, CDR1 is SGHTA and CDR2 is FQGTGA. The CDR3 is made up of 14 amino acids. The V end lost 4 bases, the J end lost 5 bases, and 14 bases lay between the germline ends. The DNA of the CDR3 is TGTGCCAGCAGCTCTGGGACGGATACTTATGGCTACACCTTC. This codes for CASSSGTDTYGYTF. Supplemented by reference TRBV7-3 and TRBJ1-2, the full variable domain reads GAGVSQTPSNKVTEKGKYVELRCDPISGHTALYWYRQSLGQGPEFLIYFQGTGAADDSGLPNDRFFAVRPEGSVSTLKIQRTERGDSAVYLCASSSGTDTYGYTFGSGTRLTVV.

The chain combines TRBV7-2 with TRBJ2-2; TRBD2 might be the D (6 bases). CDR1 and CDR2 (germline): SGHTA, FQGNSA. Trimming took off 1 base at V and 0 bases at J, with 9 bases between the two ends. The CDR3 has 16 residues. CDR3 in amino acids: CASSLVGGSNTGELFF. The CDR3 DNA reads as TGTGCCAGCAGCTTAGTTGGGGGGTCGAACACCGGGGAGCTGTTTTTT.

The chain is built from TRBV6-5 and TRBJ1-1; no reliable D call. Trimming stripped 2 bases from V and 1 base from J, with 8 bases between. CDR1 and CDR2 from the germline V gene are MNHEY and SVGAGI. The CDR3 length is 14 residues. The CDR3 sequence is CASSYMGGNTEAFF. The DNA of the CDR3 is TGTGCCAGCAGTTACATGGGAGGGAACACTGAAGCTTTCTTT.

Of note for this clone: An end of the junction does not agree with germline; a read error may underlie this. V and J are TRBV29-1 and TRBJ2-3, with a tentative D call TRBD2 (7 bases). This CDR3 comprises 14 residues. CDR1 and CDR2 from the germline V gene are SQVTM and ANQGSEA. The CDR3 coding sequence is TGCAGCGCTGAAGGGGGGGTACCCACAGATACGCAGTATTTT. It yields the protein CSAEGGVPTDTQYF.

V and J are TRBV11-2 and TRBJ1-2, with D uncertain. V lost 1 base and J lost 4, with 10 bases in between. CDR1 SGHAT and CDR2 FQNNGV come from the germline V gene. The CDR3 is 14 amino acids. The DNA for the CDR3 is TGTGCCAGCAGCTTAGGGTCGGAATCCTATGGCTACACCTTC. Protein product: CASSLGSESYGYTF.

In DNA, the CDR3 is TGTGCCAGCAGTGTTTACCGCTACGAGCAGTACGTC. Translation gives CASSVYRYEQYV. The rearrangement joins TRBV6-1 to TRBJ2-7; unclear D gene. V shed 4 bases and J shed 3 bases, with 7 bases lying between them. The CDR3 is made up of 12 amino acids. Germline loops: CDR1 MNHNS, CDR2 SASEGT.

The rearrangement uses TRBV6-1 and TRBJ2-7, with 12 bases aligning to TRBD1. The germline CDR1 and CDR2 sequences are MNHNS and SASEGT. This CDR3 spans 16 amino acids. Unmatched junction bases numbered 7, after V lost 0 bases and J lost 7 bases. The CDR3 nucleotides are TGTGCCAGCAGTGAAGCGCCGGGACAGGGGGCTAGTGAGCAGTACTTC. The encoded protein is CASSEAPGQGASEQYF.

The gene calls are TRBV10-3 and TRBJ2-3, with 11 bases fitting TRBD2. After removal of 4 bases from V and 1 base from J, the junction contained 7 bases not matched to a gene. The CDR3 consists of 17 residues. Germline CDR1 and CDR2: ENHRY and SYGVKD. The CDR3 protein is CAISGQIAGGGTDTQYF. CDR3 nucleotides: TGTGCCATCAGTGGTCAAATAGCGGGGGGGGGCACAGATACGCAGTATTTT.